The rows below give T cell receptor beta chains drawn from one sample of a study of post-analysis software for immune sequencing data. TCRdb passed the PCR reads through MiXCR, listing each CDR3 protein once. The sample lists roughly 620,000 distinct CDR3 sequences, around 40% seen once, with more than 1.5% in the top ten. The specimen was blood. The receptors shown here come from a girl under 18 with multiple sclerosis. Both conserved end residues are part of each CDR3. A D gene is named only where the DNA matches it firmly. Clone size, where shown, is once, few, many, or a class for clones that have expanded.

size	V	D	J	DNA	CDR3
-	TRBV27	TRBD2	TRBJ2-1	TGTGCCAGCAGTAGCGGGAGGGCCCAGGATGAGCAGTTCTTC	CASSSGRAQDEQFF
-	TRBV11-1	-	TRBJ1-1	TGTGCCAGCAGTCCTCTGGGGGCGGGGGCTGAAGCTTTCTTT	CASSPLGAGAEAFF
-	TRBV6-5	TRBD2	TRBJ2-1	TGTGCCAGCAGTTCGATAGCGGGAGAGAAAAACAATGAGCAGTTCTTC	CASSSIAGEKNNEQFF
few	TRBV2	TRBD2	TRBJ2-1	TGTGCCAGCATCCCTAGCGGGAGGCACAACAATGAGCAGTTCTTC	CASIPSGRHNNEQFF
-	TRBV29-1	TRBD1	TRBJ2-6	TGCAGCGTTGGAGGGGGCCGGCTCGGGGCCAACGTCCTGACTTTC	CSVGGGRLGANVLTF
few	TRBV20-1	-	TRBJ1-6	TGCAGTGCTAGCCCCCGGACGCGCGGTTCACCCCTCCACTTT	CSASPRTRGSPLHF
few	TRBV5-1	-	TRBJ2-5	TGCGCCAGCAGCTTGGGTACTAGCCTTGGCGAGACCCAGTACTTC	CASSLGTSLGETQYF
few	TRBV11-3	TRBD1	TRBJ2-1	TGTGCCAGCAGCTTCCGGGACAGGGTCAACAATGAGCAGTTCTTC	CASSFRDRVNNEQFF
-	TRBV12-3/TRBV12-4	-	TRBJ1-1	TGTGCCAGCACCGACTGGGAGGGGACTGAAGCTTTCTTT	CASTDWEGTEAFF
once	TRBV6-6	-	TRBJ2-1	TGTGCCAGCAGTCAATCGTACAATGAGCAGTTCTTC	CASSQSYNEQFF
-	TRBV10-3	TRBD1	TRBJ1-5	TGTGCCATCAGAGGACAGGGAGGTCAGCCCCAGCATTTT	CAIRGQGGQPQHF
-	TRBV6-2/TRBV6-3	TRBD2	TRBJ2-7	TGTGCCAGCAGGGGACTAGCGGCTTCCTACGAGCAGTACTTC	CASRGLAASYEQYF
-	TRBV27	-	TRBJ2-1	TGTGCCAGTATTACCCCCAATGAGCAGTTCTTC	CASITPNEQFF
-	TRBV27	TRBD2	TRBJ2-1	TGTGCCAGCAGTTCCAGACCTAGCGGGGGAGACCACAATGAGCAGTTCTTC	CASSSRPSGGDHNEQFF
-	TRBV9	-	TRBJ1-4	TGTGCCAGCCACGGTGGGTTTGCAACTAATGAAAAACTGTTTTTT	CASHGGFATNEKLFF